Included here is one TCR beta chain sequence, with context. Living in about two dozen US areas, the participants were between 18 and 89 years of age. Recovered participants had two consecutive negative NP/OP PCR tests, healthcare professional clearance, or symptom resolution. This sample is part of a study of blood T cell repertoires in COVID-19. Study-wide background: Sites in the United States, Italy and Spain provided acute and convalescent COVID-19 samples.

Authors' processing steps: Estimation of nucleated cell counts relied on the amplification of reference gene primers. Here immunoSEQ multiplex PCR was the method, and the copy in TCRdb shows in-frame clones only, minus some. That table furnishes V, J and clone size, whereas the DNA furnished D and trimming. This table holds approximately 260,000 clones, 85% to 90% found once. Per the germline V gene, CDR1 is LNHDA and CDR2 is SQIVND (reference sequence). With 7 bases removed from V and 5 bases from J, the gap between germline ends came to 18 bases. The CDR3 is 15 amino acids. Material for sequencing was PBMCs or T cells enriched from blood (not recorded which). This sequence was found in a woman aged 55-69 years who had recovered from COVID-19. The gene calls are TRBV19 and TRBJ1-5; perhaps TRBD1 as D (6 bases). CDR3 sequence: CASTNTGTSYQPQHF. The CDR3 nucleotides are TGTGCCAGTACTAATACAGGGACATCTTATCAGCCCCAGCATTTT.